This T cell receptor beta chain was documented in a study of blood T cell repertoires in COVID-19. Clones were sequenced by immunoSEQ multiplex PCR, and TCRdb holds only the in-frame ones, with some missing. In the table there are 260,000 or so clones, more than 70% of which are singletons. In germline, CDR1 is SGHTA, CDR2 FQGNSA. The ends lost 5 bases at V and 5 bases at J; junction bases unmatched: 5. This CDR3 comprises 13 residues. J is TRBJ1-1 and V is TRBV7-2; 7 nucleotides agree with TRBD1. Sequenced input: peripheral blood. This clonotype was sampled from an elderly man with acute or convalescent COVID-19. The CDR3 region is CASSKTGYTEAFF. For the CDR3, the DNA is TGTGCCAGCAGCAAGACAGGGTATACTGAAGCTTTCTTT.